A single sample is the source of the 15 T cell receptor beta chains below, sequenced in a study of CD8+ T cells in alopecia areata. Investigators isolated RNA and reverse transcribed it into cDNA to act as the sequencing template. Profiling relied on immunoSEQ multiplex PCR, and the TCRdb table lists in-frame clones only, not all of them. The data hold roughly 150,000 clones, with 50% to 65% observed a single time. Sequenced material: CD8+ T cells sorted from blood, taken at week 0. All receptors derive from a human donor with alopecia areata.

The CDR3 DNA follows: TGCGCCAGCAGCCAAATTTTTGGGGAGACCCAGTACTTC. Protein: CASSQIFGETQYF. The gene calls are TRBV4-3 and TRBJ2-5; no definite D call. The CDR3 has 13 amino acids. Germline lookup yields CDR1 LGHNA and CDR2 YSLEER. V was shortened by 2 bases and J by 5 bases, with 9 bases between the two germline ends.

This chain uses TRBV10-1 with TRBJ1-2; 7 bases are shared with TRBD1. The junction had 5 bases not matched to a gene; V was cut back by 5 bases and J by 2 bases. This CDR3 has 14 residues. CDR1 and CDR2 from the germline V gene are WNHNN and SYGVQD (reference sequence). The CDR3 here is CASSPDRLNYGYTF. The CDR3 DNA follows: TGCGCCAGCAGTCCGGACAGGTTAAACTATGGCTACACCTTC.

The rearrangement links TRBV15 to TRBJ1-1; TRBD1 might be the D (5 bases). Trimming took off 0 bases at V and 3 bases at J, with 11 bases between the two ends. This CDR3 spans 15 amino acids. Germline CDR1 reads LNHNV; CDR2 reads YYDKDF (reference sequence). The CDR3 DNA is TGTGCCACCAGCAGAGATCGGGGCAGATACACTGAAGCTTTCTTT. This translates into CATSRDRGRYTEAFF.

The rearrangement joins TRBV10-3 to TRBJ2-7, with TRBD1 as a possible D gene (6 bases). The CDR3 has 15 residues. V was cut by 3 bases and J by 0 bases, with 12 bases left in between. Germline V lookup: CDR1 ENHRY, CDR2 SYGVKD. CDR3 sequence reads: CAISDTGKPSYEQYF. The DNA for the CDR3 is TGTGCCATCAGTGATACAGGGAAGCCCTCCTACGAGCAGTACTTC.

This chain connects TRBV2 to TRBJ1-5, with D perhaps TRBD1 (5 bases). CDR1 is SNHLY, CDR2 FYNNEI, per germline. This CDR3 comprises 17 residues. Trimming left V 8 bases short and J 6 bases short, with 26 bases between. CDR3 in DNA: TGTGCCAGCCTGCCCTTGTCGGGGGGATTAACACGTCAGCCCCAGCATTTT. It yields the protein CASLPLSGGLTRQPQHF.

This clone appeared many times. The V and J genes are TRBV29-1 and TRBJ2-3; 7 positions agree with TRBD1. J lost 2 bases, V lost 6 bases, and 11 bases had no gene match. Per the germline V gene, CDR1 is SQVTM and CDR2 is ANQGSEA. The CDR3 runs 15 residues. CDR3 nucleotide sequence: TGCAGCGTGAATCCTACGGGACAGATCACAGATACGCAGTATTTT. Encoded protein: CSVNPTGQITDTQYF.

There are a few counts of this clone. The chain couples TRBV7-9 to TRBJ2-3; D is ambiguous. Germline V gives CDR1 SEHNR, CDR2 FQNEAQ (reference sequence). CDR3 length: 10 amino acids. Trimming cost V 8 bases and J 6 bases, with 6 bases left between them. The CDR3 here is CASGWDTQYF. The CDR3 bases are TGTGCCAGCGGTTGGGATACGCAGTATTTT.

This clone was detected a few times. The V gene is TRBV29-1, the J gene TRBJ2-7; D is possibly TRBD2 (6 bases). Germline-derived CDR1 and CDR2 are SQVTM and ANQGSEA. The CDR3 is made up of 10 amino acids. Here the CDR3 DNA reads TGCAGTGCCGGGGGAAACGAGCAGTACTTC. It is translated as CSAGGNEQYF.

The chain links TRBV29-1 to TRBJ1-1; perhaps TRBD1 as D (5 bases). V shed 7 bases and J shed 4 bases, with 10 bases lying between them. The CDR3 has 11 amino acids. The germline V gene has CDR1 SQVTM and CDR2 ANQGSEA. CDR3 bases: TGCAGCGCGATGGACACCACTGAAGCTTTCTTT. It specifies CSAMDTTEAFF.

This chain joins TRBV13 and TRBJ2-1; possibly TRBD2 for D (5 bases). V dropped 5 bases and J dropped 0 bases, with 17 bases sitting between them. The germline V gene has CDR1 PRHDT and CDR2 FYEKMQ (reference sequence). The CDR3 runs to 17 residues. The CDR3 region is CASSPSSSGSSYNEQFF. In DNA form, the CDR3 reads TGTGCCAGCAGCCCCTCTTCTTCGGGGAGCTCCTACAATGAGCAGTTCTTC.

With regard to this clone: The same CDR3 is also encoded by other DNA sequences in this sample. Written as DNA, the CDR3 is TGCGCCAGCAGCCAAGATCGGGGGGCCGGGGAGCTGTTTTTT. This sequence encodes CASSQDRGAGELFF. The genes are TRBV4-3 and TRBJ2-2; 7 nucleotides agree with TRBD2. Germline V gene lookup returns CDR1 LGHNA and CDR2 YSLEER. V lost 0 bases and J lost 6; bases outside the gene matches: 1. The CDR3 is made up of 14 amino acids.

This clone was observed a few times. The CDR3 DNA reads as TGTGCCAGCAGCTTAGATGGGGACACGTACAATCAGCCCCAGCATTTT. It codes for CASSLDGDTYNQPQHF. The V and J genes are TRBV7-9 and TRBJ1-5, with TRBD1 as a possible D gene (6 bases). The CDR3 runs 16 residues. CDR1 and CDR2 (germline): SEHNR, FQNEAQ (reference sequence). The V gene lost 1 base and the J gene lost 3 bases, with 13 bases spanning the gap.

The rearrangement joins TRBV29-1 to TRBJ1-2, with D unclear. The germline gives CDR1 SQVTM, CDR2 ANQGSEA. The CDR3 has 13 residues. V was pared by 0 bases and J by 3 bases, with 8 bases between. CDR3 region: CSVEDLVDYGYTF. For the CDR3, the DNA is TGCAGCGTTGAAGATCTTGTGGACTATGGCTACACCTTC.

V usage is TRBV5-6 and J usage is TRBJ1-1, with D perhaps matching TRBD1 (5 bases). The germline gives CDR1 SGHDT, CDR2 YYEEEE. Trimming took 7 bases from V and 6 from J, leaving 13 bases between them. The CDR3 covers 12 residues. The CDR3 spells CASSPAGAEAFF. Written as DNA, the CDR3 is TGTGCCAGCTCCCCCGCGGGGGCTGAAGCTTTCTTT.

The gene calls are TRBV7-9 and TRBJ2-5; D might be TRBD2 (6 bases). The V end was cut by 1 base, the J end by 2 bases, with 8 bases between. This CDR3 has 14 residues. The germline gives CDR1 SEHNR, CDR2 FQNEAQ (reference sequence). The CDR3 reads CASSLGGVQETQYF. CDR3 DNA sequence: TGTGCCAGCAGCTTAGGGGGGGTTCAAGAGACCCAGTACTTC.